This T cell receptor (beta chain) was identified during a study of cytomegalovirus exposure and HLA in healthy donors. Method: immunoSEQ multiplex PCR; TCRdb's copy keeps in-frame clones and lacks some. The sample shows 71,000 or so clones, around 96% of them seen only once. CDR1 is LNHDA and CDR2 is SQIVND in the germline V gene (reference sequence). Trimming removed 8 bases from V and 5 bases from J, with 18 bases in between. This CDR3 has 14 amino acids. The sequencing input was PBMCs. This TCR was sampled from a man aged 18 to 29 in good health and CMV-seropositive. This chain joins TRBV19 and TRBJ2-5; maybe TRBD1 (5 bases). The CDR3 DNA reads as TGTGCCAGTTATGACAGAAGGGATTGGGAGACCCAGTACTTC. Translating it yields CASYDRRDWETQYF.